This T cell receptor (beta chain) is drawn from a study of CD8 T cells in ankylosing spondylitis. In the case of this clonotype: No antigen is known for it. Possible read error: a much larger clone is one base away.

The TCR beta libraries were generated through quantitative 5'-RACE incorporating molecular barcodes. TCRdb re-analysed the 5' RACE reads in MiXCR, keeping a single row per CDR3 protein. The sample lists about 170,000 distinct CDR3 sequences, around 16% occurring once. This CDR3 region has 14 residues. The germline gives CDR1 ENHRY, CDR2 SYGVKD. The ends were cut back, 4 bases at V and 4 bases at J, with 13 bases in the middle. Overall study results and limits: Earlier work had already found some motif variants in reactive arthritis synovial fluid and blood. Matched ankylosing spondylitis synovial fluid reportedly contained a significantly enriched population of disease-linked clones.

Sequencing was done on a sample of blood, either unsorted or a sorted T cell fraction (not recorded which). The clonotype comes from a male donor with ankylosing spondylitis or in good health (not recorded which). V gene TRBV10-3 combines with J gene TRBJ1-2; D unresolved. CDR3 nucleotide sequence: TGTGCCATCAGTGGTACTACGGCTGGCTATGGCTACACCTTC. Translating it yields CAISGTTAGYGYTF.